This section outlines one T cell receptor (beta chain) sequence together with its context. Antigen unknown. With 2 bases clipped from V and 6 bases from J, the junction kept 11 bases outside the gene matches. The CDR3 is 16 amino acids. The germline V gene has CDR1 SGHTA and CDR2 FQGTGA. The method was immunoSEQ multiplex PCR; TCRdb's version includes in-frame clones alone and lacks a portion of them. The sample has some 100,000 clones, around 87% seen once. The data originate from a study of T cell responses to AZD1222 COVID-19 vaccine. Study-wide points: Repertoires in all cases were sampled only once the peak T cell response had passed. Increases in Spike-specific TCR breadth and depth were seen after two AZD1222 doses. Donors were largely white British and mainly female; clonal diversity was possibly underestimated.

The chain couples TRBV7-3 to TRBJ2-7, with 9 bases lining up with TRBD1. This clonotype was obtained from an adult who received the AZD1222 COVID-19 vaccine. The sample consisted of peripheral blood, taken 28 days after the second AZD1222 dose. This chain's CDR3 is CASSLGVDRGRGEQYF. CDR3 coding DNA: TGTGCCAGCAGCTTAGGAGTGGACAGGGGACGGGGCGAGCAGTACTTC. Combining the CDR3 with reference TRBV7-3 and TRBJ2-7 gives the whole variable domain GAGVSQTPSNKVTEKGKYVELRCDPISGHTALYWYRQSLGQGPEFLIYFQGTGAADDSGLPNDRFFAVRPEGSVSTLKIQRTERGDSAVYLCASSLGVDRGRGEQYFGPGTRLTVT.